Each of the 28 T cell receptor beta chains below was sequenced from the same sample in a study of CD8+CD57+ T cells in acquired aplastic anemia. Genomic DNA provided the template from which TCR beta VDJ and CDR3 profiles were obtained. TCRdb reprocessed the reads with MiXCR, giving one entry per CDR3 protein. The sample records about 270,000 distinct CDR3 sequences, roughly half being singletons. The material sequenced was sorted CD4+, CD8+, or CD8+CD57+ T cells (not recorded which) from PBMCs. Source of these receptors: a human donor with severe aplastic anemia or a healthy control (not recorded which).

Comments on this clonotype: Relative to the germline gene, one junction end is altered; a read error may explain this. The V gene is TRBV7-7, the J gene TRBJ2-5; the D gene is possibly TRBD1 (6 bases). CDR1 is SSHAT, CDR2 FNYEAQ, per germline (reference sequence). This CDR3 region has 16 residues. The CDR3 loop is CASSSLGAEGGEAQYF. CDR3 sequence (DNA): TGTGCTAGCAGCTCCCTGGGGGCAGAAGGGGGAGAGGCCCAGTACTTC.

This clonotype was picked up many times. The chain couples TRBV5-8 to TRBJ1-6; possibly TRBD1 for D (6 bases). CDR3 length: 20 amino acids. CDR1 SGHTS and CDR2 YDEGEE come from the germline V gene. Trimming cost V 3 bases and J 0 bases, with 22 bases left between them. The chain's CDR3 is CASSSPRGGAPSSYNSPLHF. The CDR3 region has the DNA TGTGCCAGCAGCTCTCCCCGAGGGGGGGCCCCGAGCTCCTATAATTCACCCCTCCACTTT. Complete variable domain (other parts from reference TRBV5-8 and TRBJ1-6): EAGVTQSPTHLIKTRGQQATLRCSPISGHTSVYWYQQALGLGLQFLLWYDEGEERNRGNFPPRFSGRQFPNYSSELNVNALELEDSALYLCASSSPRGGAPSSYNSPLHFGNGTRLTVT.

The chain combines TRBV25-1 with TRBJ1-4; no clear D. The length of the CDR3 is 14 residues. Trimming pared 3 bases from V and 7 bases from J, leaving 12 bases between. CDR1 and CDR2 from the germline V gene are MGHDK and SYGVNS. The CDR3 spells CASSEIKDSEKLFF. CDR3 DNA sequence: TGTGCCAGCAGTGAGATCAAGGATAGTGAAAAACTGTTTTTT.

V is TRBV7-2 and J is TRBJ1-1; no clear D gene. Per germline, CDR1 SGHTA and CDR2 FQGNSA. This CDR3 is 13 amino acids long. Trimming took off 3 bases at V and 4 bases at J, with 9 bases between the two ends. The CDR3, as DNA: TGTGCCAGCAGCTTGGTGTCCCTCACTGAAGCTTTCTTT. It is translated as CASSLVSLTEAFF.

Ten or more counts support this clonotype. This sequence joins TRBV15 and TRBJ2-3; D ambiguous. V lost 0 bases and J 5 bases, leaving 6 bases between the germline ends. The CDR3 is 13 residues long. The germline V gene has CDR1 LNHNV and CDR2 YYDKDF (reference sequence). The CDR3 region has the DNA TGTGCCACCAGCAGAGACTGGGAAGATACGCAGTATTTT. Protein product: CATSRDWEDTQYF.

This clonotype was picked up many times. The chain recombines TRBV6-4 with TRBJ2-3; D is uncertain. The length of the CDR3 is 14 residues. Trimming removed 4 bases at V and 1 base at J, with 9 bases between. Germline values: CDR1 MRHNA, CDR2 SNTAGT. CDR3 coding DNA: TGTGCCAGCAGTGTTTGGGCAGGCACAGATACGCAGTATTTT. The encoded protein is CASSVWAGTDTQYF.

This clonotype was observed once. The rearrangement joins TRBV7-2 to TRBJ2-5, with 9 bases matching TRBD2. CDR1 is SGHTA and CDR2 is FQGNSA in the germline V gene. The CDR3 totals 15 residues. The ends lost 7 bases at V and 5 bases at J; junction bases unmatched: 11. The CDR3 region is CASIRRGGARETQYF. Here the CDR3 DNA reads TGTGCCAGCATCCGTCGCGGGGGGGCTAGGGAGACCCAGTACTTC.

This clonotype has only one observation. The DNA is omitted, as the CDR3 cannot be located on it reliably, and the CDR3 follows TCRdb's listing. The chain joins TRBV7-2 to TRBJ2-5; TRBD2 is the table's D call and was not checked against the DNA. CDR1 and CDR2 (germline): SGHTA, FQGNSA. Both ends counted, the CDR3 spans 23 residues. This CDR3 reads CASSFYICSAQPTGTSGVLTQYF.

The genes are TRBV15 and TRBJ1-4, with D perhaps TRBD1 (6 bases). The CDR3 runs 18 residues. Germline assignment: CDR1 LNHNV and CDR2 YYDKDF (reference sequence). V lost 3 bases, J lost 7 bases, and 24 bases lay in between. The CDR3 here is CATSRAGQGNGAGEKLFF. The CDR3 nucleotides are TGTGCCACCAGCAGGGCTGGTCAGGGGAATGGGGCTGGTGAAAAACTGTTTTTT.

V and J are TRBV2 and TRBJ1-4, with 9 positions matching TRBD1. The CDR3 is 14 residues long. J gave up 7 bases and V 5 bases, and 5 bases lay outside the gene matches. Germline-derived CDR1 and CDR2 are SNHLY and FYNNEI. The CDR3 nucleotides read TGTGCCAGCAGTTTCGGGACAGGGAGTGAAAAACTGTTTTTT. This codes for CASSFGTGSEKLFF.

This chain connects TRBV7-3 to TRBJ1-2; D might be TRBD1 (6 bases). This CDR3 is built from 13 residues. V dropped 3 bases and J dropped 6 bases, with 11 bases sitting between them. Germline V gene sequence: CDR1 SGHTA, CDR2 FQGTGA. CDR3 nucleotides: TGTGCCAGCAGCTTGGGCGGGGGCGATGGCTACACCTTC. This codes for CASSLGGGDGYTF.

This clonotype was detected many times. The CDR3 here is CASSQVASESGARFF. In DNA, the CDR3 is TGTGCCAGCAGCCAAGTGGCTTCAGAGAGCGGGGCTCGGTTCTTC. The chain uses TRBV4-2 and TRBJ2-1; 7 nucleotides agree with TRBD2. This CDR3 has 15 residues. Germline trimming cut 1 base from V and 15 bases from J; bases unmatched to any gene: 15. Germline CDR1 LGHNA, CDR2 YNFKEQ.

The V gene is TRBV19, the J gene TRBJ1-5, with a possible D match to TRBD1 (5 bases). CDR1 and CDR2 (germline): LNHDA, SQIVND (reference sequence). CDR3 length: 13 residues. With 8 bases removed from V and 5 bases from J, the gap between germline ends came to 13 bases. The chain's CDR3 is CASSRRGDQPQHF. CDR3 nucleotides: TGTGCCAGTTCTCGGAGGGGAGATCAGCCCCAGCATTTT. The whole variable domain, filled in from reference TRBV19 and TRBJ1-5, reads DGGITQSPKYLFRKEGQNVTLSCEQNLNHDAMYWYRQDPGQGLRLIYYSQIVNDFQKGDIAEGYSVSREKKESFPLTVTSAQKNPTAFYLCASSRRGDQPQHFGDGTRLSIL.

This clonotype was seen repeatedly, ten times or more. The chain couples TRBV5-8 to TRBJ2-5; no clear D gene. CDR1 SGHTS and CDR2 YDEGEE come from the germline V gene. Between the trimmed V and J ends, which lost 1 base and 2 bases, there was a span of 9 bases. The CDR3 totals 14 residues. The CDR3 spells CASSLSSIQETQYF. CDR3 nucleotide sequence: TGTGCCAGCAGCTTGAGTTCTATACAAGAGACCCAGTACTTC.

This chain links TRBV12-5 with TRBJ2-7; the D is unclear. Germline V gene lookup returns CDR1 LGHNT and CDR2 FRNRAP. The CDR3 runs to 12 residues. With 1 base removed from V and 7 bases from J, the gap between germline ends came to 8 bases. The CDR3 bases are TGTGCTAGTGGTTTGGACGCCATAGAGCAGTACTTC. Amino acid sequence: CASGLDAIEQYF.

This clonotype was recorded at least ten times. The junction departs from germline at one end; a sequencing error may be responsible. DNA for the CDR3: TGTGCCATCAGCCAAGGGGAGACCTACGGGCAGTACTTC. Its translation is CAISQGETYGQYF. The gene calls are TRBV10-3 and TRBJ2-7, with D perhaps assigned TRBD1 or TRBD2 (5 bases each). Germline assignment: CDR1 ENHRY and CDR2 SYGVKD. This CDR3 has 13 residues.

CDR3 coding DNA: TGTGCCAGCAGTGAATTAGGGACTAGCGGTACGCCCAGGGACGAGCAGTACTTC. Amino acid sequence: CASSELGTSGTPRDEQYF. V gene TRBV25-1 combines with J gene TRBJ2-7, with 11 bases that match TRBD2. Unmatched junction bases numbered 13, after V lost 1 base and J lost 5 bases. CDR3 length: 18 residues. Germline V lookup: CDR1 MGHDK, CDR2 SYGVNS.

The rearrangement links TRBV24-1 to TRBJ2-5; D is perhaps TRBD2 (7 bases). Germline CDR1 is KGHDR and CDR2 is SFDVKD. Trimming stripped 4 bases from V and 4 bases from J, with 15 bases between. The length of the CDR3 is 15 residues. As DNA, the CDR3 is TGTGCCACCAGTGAGTCCGGGGGGCGCGTAGAGACCCAGTACTTC. Amino acids: CATSESGGRVETQYF.

The chain couples TRBV10-3 to TRBJ1-6; 9 bases agree with TRBD1. V shed 10 bases, J shed 5 bases, and the junction held 9 bases outside the gene matches. Germline CDR1 is ENHRY and CDR2 is SYGVKD. This CDR3 is 15 amino acids long. The CDR3 nucleotides read TGTGCCAGGGGCAAAGGGACAGGGAATAATTCACCCCTCCACTTT. Translation: CARGKGTGNNSPLHF.

This clonotype was seen repeatedly, ten times or more. The V gene is TRBV29-1, the J gene TRBJ2-5, with D perhaps matching TRBD2 (5 bases). This CDR3 spans 12 amino acids. The germline V gene has CDR1 SQVTM and CDR2 ANQGSEA. V lost 3 bases and J 7 bases, leaving 12 bases between the germline ends. CDR3 coding DNA: TGCAGCGTTGAGCGCGGGCCCGGGACCCAGTACTTC. This sequence encodes CSVERGPGTQYF.

Details on this clonotype: At one end the junction does not follow the germline gene, possibly because of a read error. The CDR3 sequence: CASSQGRRPGQEYDLLGNEQFF. DNA for the CDR3: TGCGCCAGCAGCCAAGGGAGAAGACCGGGACAGGAGTATGACCTTTTGGGCAATGAGCAGTTCTTC. The chain has TRBV5-5 and TRBJ2-1; 8 nucleotides match TRBD1. CDR1 SGHKS and CDR2 YYEKEE come from the germline V gene (reference sequence). There are 22 residues in the CDR3.

Remarks on this clonotype: Sequence at one end of the junction differs from germline and may be a read error. The DNA of the CDR3 is TGTGCCAGCAGGCAGACAGGGGAAGTAAATGGCTACACCTTC. Its translation is CASRQTGEVNGYTF. The chain uses TRBV10-1 and TRBJ1-2; 8 bases map to TRBD1. There are 14 residues in the CDR3. The germline gives CDR1 WNHNN, CDR2 SYGVQD (reference sequence).

The chain combines TRBV5-1 with TRBJ1-1, with D unclear. The CDR3 is 14 amino acids. Deletions cut 1 base from V and 1 base from J, with 8 bases between. The germline V gene encodes CDR1 SGHRS and CDR2 YFSETQ. For the CDR3, the DNA is TGCGCCAGCAGCTTGTACGGACGGAACACTGAAGCTTTCTTT. Its translation: CASSLYGRNTEAFF.

The rearrangement uses TRBV20-1 and TRBJ2-7; 13 bases match TRBD2. The V gene end was trimmed by 1 base and the J gene end by 3 bases; junction bases not matched to a gene: 3. Germline lookup yields CDR1 DFQATT and CDR2 SNEGSKA (reference sequence). The CDR3 consists of 15 residues. CDR3 region: CSARVGLAGVYEQYF. CDR3 DNA: TGCAGTGCTAGAGTCGGACTAGCGGGGGTCTACGAGCAGTACTTC.

The V call is TRBV10-3, the J call TRBJ1-2, with D possibly being TRBD1 (6 bases). With 10 bases removed from V and 1 base from J, the gap between germline ends came to 22 bases. Per the germline V gene, CDR1 is ENHRY and CDR2 is SYGVKD. The CDR3 runs 16 residues. The CDR3 sequence is CASSSSPGHLNYGYTF. CDR3 in DNA: TGTGCCAGCAGCTCTTCACCGGGACACCTTAACTATGGCTACACCTTC.

This rearrangement joins TRBV7-3 to TRBJ2-3, with 12 bases lining up with TRBD2. Trimming took 2 bases from V and 6 from J; bases not matched to a gene: 12. Per germline, CDR1 SGHTA and CDR2 FQGTGA. This CDR3 has 18 residues. The CDR3 reads CASSLGRRLAGDLDTQYF. The CDR3 DNA follows: TGTGCCAGCAGCTTAGGTCGTCGACTAGCGGGGGACCTTGATACGCAGTATTTT.

This clonotype was recorded once. A junction end diverges from the germline sequence, so it may reflect a read error. The genes are TRBV19 and TRBJ2-3, with a tentative D call TRBD1 (5 bases). Germline CDR1 reads LNHDA; CDR2 reads SQIVND (reference sequence). This CDR3 has 13 residues. The DNA for the CDR3 is TGTTCCAGTAGGGAAGGGGTCGCAGATACGCAGTATTTT. Protein product: CSSREGVADTQYF.

V gene TRBV15 combines with J gene TRBJ1-1, with D unresolved. The CDR3 contains 14 residues. V lost 6 bases to trimming and J lost 1 base, with 12 bases between them. Germline CDR1 reads LNHNV; CDR2 reads YYDKDF (reference sequence). The DNA for the CDR3 is TGTGCCACCAGGACCGGGTCCTCGAACACTGAAGCTTTCTTT. Translation gives CATRTGSSNTEAFF.